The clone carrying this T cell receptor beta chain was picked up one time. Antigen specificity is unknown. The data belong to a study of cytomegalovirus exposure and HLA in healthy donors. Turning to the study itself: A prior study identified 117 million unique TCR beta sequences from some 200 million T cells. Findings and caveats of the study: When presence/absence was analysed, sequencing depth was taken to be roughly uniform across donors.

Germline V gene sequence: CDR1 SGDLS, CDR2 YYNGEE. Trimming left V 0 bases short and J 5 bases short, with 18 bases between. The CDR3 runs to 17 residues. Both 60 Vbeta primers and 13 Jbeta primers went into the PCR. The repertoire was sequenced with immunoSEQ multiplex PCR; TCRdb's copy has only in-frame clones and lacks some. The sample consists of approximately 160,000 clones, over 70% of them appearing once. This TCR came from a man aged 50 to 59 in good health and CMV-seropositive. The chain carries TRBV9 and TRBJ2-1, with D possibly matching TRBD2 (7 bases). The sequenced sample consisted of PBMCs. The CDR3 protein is CASSVDRGAGAHNEQFF. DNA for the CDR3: TGTGCCAGCAGCGTAGACCGGGGGGCGGGAGCGCACAATGAGCAGTTCTTC.